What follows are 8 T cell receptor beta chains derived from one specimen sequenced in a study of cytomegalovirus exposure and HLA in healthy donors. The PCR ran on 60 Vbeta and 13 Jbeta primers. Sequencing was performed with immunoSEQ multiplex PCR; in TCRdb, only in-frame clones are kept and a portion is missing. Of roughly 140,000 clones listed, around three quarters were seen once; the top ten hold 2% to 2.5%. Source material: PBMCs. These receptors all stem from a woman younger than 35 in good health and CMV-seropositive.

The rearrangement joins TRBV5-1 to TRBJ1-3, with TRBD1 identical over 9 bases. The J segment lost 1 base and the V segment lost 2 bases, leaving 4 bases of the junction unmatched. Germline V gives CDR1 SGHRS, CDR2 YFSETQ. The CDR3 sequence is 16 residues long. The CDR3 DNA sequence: TGCGCCAGCAGCTTAGGACAGGGGTTGTCTGGAAACACCATATATTTT. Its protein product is CASSLGQGLSGNTIYF.

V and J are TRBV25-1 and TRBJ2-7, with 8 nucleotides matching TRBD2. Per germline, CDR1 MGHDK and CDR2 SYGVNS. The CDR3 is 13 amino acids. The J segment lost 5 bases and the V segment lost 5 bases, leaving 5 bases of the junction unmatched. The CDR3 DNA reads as TGTGCCAGCAGTCTCGGGGGGGGAAACGAGCAGTACTTC. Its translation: CASSLGGGNEQYF.

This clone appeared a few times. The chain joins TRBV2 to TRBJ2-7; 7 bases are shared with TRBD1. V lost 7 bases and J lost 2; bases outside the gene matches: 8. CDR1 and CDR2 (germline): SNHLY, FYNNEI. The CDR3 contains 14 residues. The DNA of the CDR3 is TGTGCCAGCACCAAGGACAGGAGTGCCTACGAGCAGTACTTC. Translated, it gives CASTKDRSAYEQYF.

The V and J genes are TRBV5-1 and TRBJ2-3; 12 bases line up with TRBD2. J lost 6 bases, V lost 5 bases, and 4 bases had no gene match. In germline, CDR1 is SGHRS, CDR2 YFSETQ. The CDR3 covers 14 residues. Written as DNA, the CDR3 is TGCGCCAGCAGTCGACTAGCGGGAGCGGATACGCAGTATTTT. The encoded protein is CASSRLAGADTQYF.

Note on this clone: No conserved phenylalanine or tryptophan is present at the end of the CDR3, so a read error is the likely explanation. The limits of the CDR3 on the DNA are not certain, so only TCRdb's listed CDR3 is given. CDR3 in amino acids: CASSYSRASLDGL. The chain uses TRBV6-5 and TRBJ2-7; the table's D call of TRBD2 was not tested on the DNA. Germline lookup yields CDR1 MNHEY and CDR2 SVGAGI. Both ends counted, the CDR3 spans 13 residues.

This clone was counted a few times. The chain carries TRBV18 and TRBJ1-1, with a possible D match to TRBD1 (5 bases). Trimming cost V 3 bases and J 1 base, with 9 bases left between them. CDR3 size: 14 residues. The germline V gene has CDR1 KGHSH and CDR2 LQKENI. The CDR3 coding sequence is TGTGCCAGCTCACCCGGCGGGGCGAACACTGAAGCTTTCTTT. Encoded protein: CASSPGGANTEAFF.

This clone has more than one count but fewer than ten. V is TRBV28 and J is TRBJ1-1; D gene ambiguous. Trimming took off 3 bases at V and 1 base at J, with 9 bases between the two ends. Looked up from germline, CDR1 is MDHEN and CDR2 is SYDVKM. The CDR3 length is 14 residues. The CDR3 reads CASSLFSKNTEAFF. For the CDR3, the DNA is TGTGCCAGCAGTTTGTTCAGTAAGAACACTGAAGCTTTCTTT.

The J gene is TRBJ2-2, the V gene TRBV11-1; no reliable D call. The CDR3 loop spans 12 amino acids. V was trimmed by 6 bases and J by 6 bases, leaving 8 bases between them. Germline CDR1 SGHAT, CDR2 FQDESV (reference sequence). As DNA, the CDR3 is TGTGCCAGCAGTAATATCTCCGGGGAGCTGTTTTTT. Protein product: CASSNISGELFF.